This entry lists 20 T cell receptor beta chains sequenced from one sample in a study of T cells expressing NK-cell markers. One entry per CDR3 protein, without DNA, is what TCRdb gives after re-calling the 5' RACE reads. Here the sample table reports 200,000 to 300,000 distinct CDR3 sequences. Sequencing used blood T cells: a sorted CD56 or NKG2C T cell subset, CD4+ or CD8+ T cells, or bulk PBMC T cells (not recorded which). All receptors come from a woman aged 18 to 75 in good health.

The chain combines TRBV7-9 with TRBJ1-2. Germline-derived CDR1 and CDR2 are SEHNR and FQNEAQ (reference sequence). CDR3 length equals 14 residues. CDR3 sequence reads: CASSLAGFAADYTF. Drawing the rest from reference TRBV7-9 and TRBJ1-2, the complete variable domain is DTGVSQNPRHKITKRGQNVTFRCDPISEHNRLYWYRQTLGQGPEFLTYFQNEAQLEKSRLLSDRFSAERPKGSFSTLEIQRTEQGDSAMYLCASSLAGFAADYTFGSGTRLTVV.

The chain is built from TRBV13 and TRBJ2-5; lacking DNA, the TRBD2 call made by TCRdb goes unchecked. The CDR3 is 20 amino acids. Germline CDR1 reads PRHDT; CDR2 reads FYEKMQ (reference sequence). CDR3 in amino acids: CASSLGLGTSGKRLWETQYF.

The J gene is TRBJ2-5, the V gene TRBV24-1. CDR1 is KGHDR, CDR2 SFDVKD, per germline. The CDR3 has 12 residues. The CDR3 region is CATSRNQETQYF.

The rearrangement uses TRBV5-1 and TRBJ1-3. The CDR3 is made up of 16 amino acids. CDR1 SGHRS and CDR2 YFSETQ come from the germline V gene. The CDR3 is CASSLDGPVSGNTIYF.

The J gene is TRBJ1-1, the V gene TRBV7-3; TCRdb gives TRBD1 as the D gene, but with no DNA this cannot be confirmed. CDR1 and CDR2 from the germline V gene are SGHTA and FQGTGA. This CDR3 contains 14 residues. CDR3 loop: CASSLTGTNTEAFF.

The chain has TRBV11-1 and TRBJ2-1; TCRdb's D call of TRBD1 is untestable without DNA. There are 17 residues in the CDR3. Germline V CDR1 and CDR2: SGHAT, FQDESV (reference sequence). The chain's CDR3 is CASSLPYGQGAVDEQFF. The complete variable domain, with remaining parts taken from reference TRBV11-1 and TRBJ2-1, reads EAEVAQSPRYKITEKSQAVAFWCDPISGHATLYWYRQILGQGPELLVQFQDESVVDDSQLPKDRFSAERLKGVDSTLKIQPAELGDSAMYLCASSLPYGQGAVDEQFFGPGTRLTVL.

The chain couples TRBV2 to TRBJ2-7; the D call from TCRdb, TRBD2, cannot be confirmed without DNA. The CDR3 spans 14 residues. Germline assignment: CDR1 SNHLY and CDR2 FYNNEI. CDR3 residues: CASSEEAYAFEQYF.

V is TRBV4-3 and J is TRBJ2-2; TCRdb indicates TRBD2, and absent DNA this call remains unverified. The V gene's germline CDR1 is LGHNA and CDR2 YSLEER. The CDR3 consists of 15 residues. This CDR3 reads CASSQSGGGTGELFF.

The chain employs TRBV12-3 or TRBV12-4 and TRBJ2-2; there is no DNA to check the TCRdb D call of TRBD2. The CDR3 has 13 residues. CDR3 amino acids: CASSTRTSGELFF.

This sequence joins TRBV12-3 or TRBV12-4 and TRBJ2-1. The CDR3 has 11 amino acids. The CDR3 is CASSQYNEQFF.

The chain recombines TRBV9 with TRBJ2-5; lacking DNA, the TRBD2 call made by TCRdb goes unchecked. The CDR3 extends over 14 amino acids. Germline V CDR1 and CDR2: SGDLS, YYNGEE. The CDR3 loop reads CASSPGQREETQYF.

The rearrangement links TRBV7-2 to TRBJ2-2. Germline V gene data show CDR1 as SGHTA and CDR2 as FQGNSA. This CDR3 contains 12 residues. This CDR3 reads CASSFRTGELFF.

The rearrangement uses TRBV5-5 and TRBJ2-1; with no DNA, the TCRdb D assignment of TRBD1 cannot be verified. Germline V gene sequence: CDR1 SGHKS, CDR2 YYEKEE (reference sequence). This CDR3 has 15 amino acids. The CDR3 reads CASSHLARQHNEQFF.

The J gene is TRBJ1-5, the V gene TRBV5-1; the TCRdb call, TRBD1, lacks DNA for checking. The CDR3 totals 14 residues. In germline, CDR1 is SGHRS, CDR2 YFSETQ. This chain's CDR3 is CASSPGQGNQPQHF.

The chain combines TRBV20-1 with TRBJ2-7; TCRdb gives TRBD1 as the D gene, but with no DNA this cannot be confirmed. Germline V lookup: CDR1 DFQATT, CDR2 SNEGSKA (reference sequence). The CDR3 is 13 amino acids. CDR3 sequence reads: CSAAGDRGYEQYF.

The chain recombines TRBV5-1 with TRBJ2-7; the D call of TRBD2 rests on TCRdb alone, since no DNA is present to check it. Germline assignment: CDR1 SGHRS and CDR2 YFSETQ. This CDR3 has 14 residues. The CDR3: CASSLTGLVYEQYF.

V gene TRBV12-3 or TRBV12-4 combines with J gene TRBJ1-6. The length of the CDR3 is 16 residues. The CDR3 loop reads CASTRAGVSDNSPLHF.

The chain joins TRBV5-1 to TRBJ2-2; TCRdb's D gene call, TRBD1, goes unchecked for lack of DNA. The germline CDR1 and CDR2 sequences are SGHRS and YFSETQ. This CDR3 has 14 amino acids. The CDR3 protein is CASSVTGSPGELFF.

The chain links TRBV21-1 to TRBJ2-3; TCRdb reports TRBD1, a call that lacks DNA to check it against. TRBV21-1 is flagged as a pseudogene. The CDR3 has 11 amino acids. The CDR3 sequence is CASSIPGILDF.

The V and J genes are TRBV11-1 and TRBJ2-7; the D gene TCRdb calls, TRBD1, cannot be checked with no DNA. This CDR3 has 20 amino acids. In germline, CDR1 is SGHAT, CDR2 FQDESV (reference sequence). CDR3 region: CASSLAMDRGLASGPYEQYF. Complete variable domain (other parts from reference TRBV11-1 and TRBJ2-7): EAEVAQSPRYKITEKSQAVAFWCDPISGHATLYWYRQILGQGPELLVQFQDESVVDDSQLPKDRFSAERLKGVDSTLKIQPAELGDSAMYLCASSLAMDRGLASGPYEQYFGPGTRLTVT.